The next 28 T cell receptor beta chains were all read from a single sample in a study of blood T cell repertoires in COVID-19. Sequenced by immunoSEQ multiplex PCR; TCRdb stores in-frame clones only, minus some. The sample shows approximately 310,000 clones, 89% of them seen only once. The sequenced sample consisted of PBMCs or T cells enriched from blood (not recorded which). The source is a man between 60 and 70 years old who had recovered from COVID-19.

This chain links TRBV11-2 with TRBJ2-7, with D tentatively TRBD2 (5 bases). Trimming removed 5 bases from V and 5 bases from J, with 22 bases in between. Germline V lookup: CDR1 SGHAT, CDR2 FQNNGV. This CDR3 has 16 amino acids. CDR3: CASSPRGPVGLHEQYF. In DNA, the CDR3 is TGTGCCAGCAGCCCTAGAGGGCCAGTAGGTTTGCACGAGCAGTACTTC.

V is TRBV7-9 and J is TRBJ1-1, with 7 bases lining up with TRBD1. Germline V gene lookup returns CDR1 SEHNR and CDR2 FQNEAQ (reference sequence). CDR3 length: 15 residues. The V segment lost 6 bases and the J segment 5 bases; nucleotides outside the gene matches: 12. The CDR3 here is CASRIKGGMATEAFF. The CDR3 DNA sequence: TGTGCCAGCAGAATCAAAGGGGGCATGGCTACTGAAGCTTTCTTT.

This clone was counted between two and nine times. This chain joins TRBV19 and TRBJ1-2, with 12 nucleotides matching TRBD1. The CDR3 contains 15 residues. V gave up 5 bases and J gave up 8 bases; unmatched junction bases: 9. The germline CDR1 and CDR2 sequences are LNHDA and SQIVND (reference sequence). The CDR3 protein is CASSARDRGLIGYTF. The CDR3 DNA reads TGTGCCAGTAGTGCAAGGGACAGGGGGCTGATCGGCTACACCTTC. Supplemented by reference TRBV19 and TRBJ1-2, the full variable domain reads DGGITQSPKYLFRKEGQNVTLSCEQNLNHDAMYWYRQDPGQGLRLIYYSQIVNDFQKGDIAEGYSVSREKKESFPLTVTSAQKNPTAFYLCASSARDRGLIGYTFGSGTRLTVV.

This chain uses TRBV2 with TRBJ2-3, with D possibly TRBD2 on 5 matching bases. This CDR3 is built from 14 residues. With 3 bases removed from V and 1 base from J, the gap between germline ends came to 8 bases. Per the germline V gene, CDR1 is SNHLY and CDR2 is FYNNEI. DNA of the CDR3: TGTGCCAGCAGTGAGTTGCGGGGCACAGATACGCAGTATTTT. It encodes CASSELRGTDTQYF.

This clone showed up just a few times. J is TRBJ2-1 and V is TRBV7-9, with D possibly matching TRBD2 (6 bases). The CDR3 extends over 15 amino acids. Trimming removed 6 bases from V and 0 bases from J, with 12 bases in between. CDR1 and CDR2 (germline): SEHNR, FQNEAQ (reference sequence). CDR3 bases: TGTGCCAGCAGACTTAGCGGATCCTCCTACAATGAGCAGTTCTTC. It specifies CASRLSGSSYNEQFF.

The chain links TRBV30 to TRBJ2-1; D unclear. The V gene's germline CDR1 is GTSNPN and CDR2 SVGIG (reference sequence). Trimming removed 1 base from V and 0 bases from J, with 10 bases in between. This CDR3 region has 15 residues. The CDR3 sequence is CAWSAGPGSYNEQFF. The CDR3 DNA reads as TGTGCCTGGAGTGCGGGTCCCGGCTCCTACAATGAGCAGTTCTTC.

The rearrangement links TRBV4-1 to TRBJ1-4; the D gene is possibly TRBD1 (5 bases). Trimming removed 4 bases from V and 4 bases from J, with 13 bases in between. This CDR3 region has 15 residues. Germline lookup yields CDR1 MGHRA and CDR2 YSYEKL. CDR3: CASSPVGGSNEKLFF. The CDR3 nucleotides are TGCGCCAGCAGCCCCGTGGGGGGGAGTAATGAAAAACTGTTTTTT.

This sequence joins TRBV6-2 or TRBV6-3 and TRBJ2-2; 10 bases align to TRBD2. Trimming cost V 2 bases and J 0 bases; bases outside gene matches: 9. CDR3 length equals 19 residues. Germline CDR1 and CDR2: MNHEY and SVGEGT. For the CDR3, the DNA is TGTGCCAGCAGTTACACCCGAGCGGGAGGGATACCGAACACCGGGGAGCTGTTTTTT. Translated, it gives CASSYTRAGGIPNTGELFF.

The V and J genes are TRBV29-1 and TRBJ2-7, with TRBD2 as a possible D gene (6 bases). The V end was cut by 2 bases, the J end by 9 bases, with 17 bases between. Germline V gene lookup returns CDR1 SQVTM and CDR2 ANQGSEA. This CDR3 is built from 13 residues. The CDR3 DNA sequence: TGCAGCGTTGAAAGCGGGCCCGTTAACGGGCAGTACTTC. Its translation: CSVESGPVNGQYF.

The rearrangement links TRBV24-1 to TRBJ2-6, with D maybe TRBD2 (5 bases). Germline values: CDR1 KGHDR, CDR2 SFDVKD. The CDR3 totals 16 residues. V gave up 4 bases and J gave up 2 bases, with 11 bases separating them. The CDR3 region is CATSDLDGAGANVLTF. The CDR3 nucleotides read TGTGCCACCAGTGACCTCGACGGGGCTGGGGCCAACGTCCTGACTTTC.

The chain couples TRBV18 to TRBJ2-5; D uncertain. The germline V and J ends were trimmed by 2 bases and 3 bases, with 4 bases remaining between them. This CDR3 region has 12 residues. CDR1 is KGHSH, CDR2 LQKENI, per germline. The CDR3, as DNA: TGTGCCAGCTCACCAATAGAAGAGACCCAGTACTTC. Protein sequence: CASSPIEETQYF.

This chain uses TRBV5-1 with TRBJ1-2; D possibly corresponds to TRBD1 (6 bases). This CDR3 contains 14 residues. Trimming shortened V by 5 bases and J by 7 bases, and 18 bases separated the two germline ends. Per the germline V gene, CDR1 is SGHRS and CDR2 is YFSETQ. This chain's CDR3 is CASREPTGSGGYTF. The CDR3 bases are TGCGCCAGCAGGGAACCAACAGGGAGCGGTGGCTACACCTTC.

The V and J genes are TRBV6-4 and TRBJ2-7; possibly TRBD1 for D (6 bases). This CDR3 has 12 residues. The germline V gene encodes CDR1 MRHNA and CDR2 SNTAGT. V was cut by 5 bases and J by 5 bases, with 10 bases left in between. CDR3 in amino acids: CASSPGTNEQYF. The CDR3, as DNA: TGTGCCAGCAGTCCCGGGACAAACGAGCAGTACTTC.

The chain couples TRBV2 to TRBJ2-5, with D perhaps TRBD1 (5 bases). Trimming stripped 6 bases from V and 0 bases from J, with 17 bases between. The CDR3 sequence is 16 residues long. Germline V gene data show CDR1 as SNHLY and CDR2 as FYNNEI. This CDR3 is CASRSPGWGYQETQYF. As DNA, the CDR3 is TGTGCCAGCAGGTCCCCCGGGTGGGGCTACCAAGAGACCCAGTACTTC.

The chain employs TRBV28 and TRBJ1-1; the match to TRBD1 covers 7 bases. The CDR3 is 15 amino acids. The germline V gene encodes CDR1 MDHEN and CDR2 SYDVKM. V dropped 1 base and J dropped 4; count of bases not matched to a gene: 6. In DNA, the CDR3 is TGTGCCAGCAGTTTATTAGCCAGGGGGTTCACTGAAGCTTTCTTT. Translation gives CASSLLARGFTEAFF.

On this clone: Different DNA sequences within this sample yield the same CDR3. The J gene is TRBJ2-1, the V gene TRBV9; no firm D call. In germline, CDR1 is SGDLS, CDR2 YYNGEE. The CDR3 has 13 amino acids. The V end lost 0 bases, the J end lost 7 bases, and 8 bases lay between the germline ends. DNA for the CDR3: TGTGCCAGCAGCGTAGATTCCGGGAATGAGCAGTTCTTC. Translating it yields CASSVDSGNEQFF.

CDR3 DNA: TGTGCCAGCAGTTTAGCGGGAGACACAGATACGCAGTATTTT. Amino acid sequence: CASSLAGDTDTQYF. This chain joins TRBV27 and TRBJ2-3, with TRBD2 matching over 7 bases. This CDR3 is built from 14 residues. The germline gives CDR1 MNHEY, CDR2 SMNVEV (reference sequence). Germline trimming cut 2 bases from V and 2 bases from J; bases unmatched to any gene: 1.

The CDR3 spells CASTSPDLNGRGIGTGELFF. The CDR3 bases are TGTGCCAGCACCTCTCCAGACTTAAACGGGAGGGGGATAGGCACCGGGGAGCTGTTTTTT. This sequence joins TRBV28 and TRBJ2-2; 8 bases line up with TRBD2. In germline, CDR1 is MDHEN, CDR2 SYDVKM. CDR3 length: 20 amino acids. V shed 7 bases and J 4 bases; nucleotides not matched to a gene: 23.

V usage is TRBV5-1 and J usage is TRBJ2-1; the D gene is possibly TRBD2 (5 bases). Germline CDR1 reads SGHRS; CDR2 reads YFSETQ. Trimming took 1 base from V and 4 from J, leaving 12 bases between them. The CDR3 loop spans 15 amino acids. CDR3 region: CASSLIRGMYNEQFF. CDR3 in DNA: TGCGCCAGCAGCTTGATCCGGGGAATGTACAATGAGCAGTTCTTC. Using reference TRBV5-1 and TRBJ2-1 for the parts outside the CDR3, the full variable domain is KAGVTQTPRYLIKTRGQQVTLSCSPISGHRSVSWYQQTPGQGLQFLFEYFSETQRNKGNFPGRFSGRQFSNSRSEMNVSTLELGDSALYLCASSLIRGMYNEQFFGPGTRLTVL.

This chain uses TRBV20-1 with TRBJ1-6; possibly TRBD1 for D (5 bases). The CDR3 length is 16 residues. Germline CDR1 reads DFQATT; CDR2 reads SNEGSKA (reference sequence). Trimming took 3 bases from V and 0 from J, leaving 12 bases between them. The chain's CDR3 is CSASIQGGSYNSPLHF. The CDR3 DNA reads TGCAGTGCTAGTATCCAGGGTGGCTCCTATAATTCACCCCTCCACTTT.

The chain couples TRBV7-2 to TRBJ2-7; D unclear. Trimming removed 6 bases at V and 3 bases at J, with 15 bases between. The length of the CDR3 is 14 residues. CDR1 and CDR2 from the germline V gene are SGHTA and FQGNSA. The CDR3 coding sequence is TGTGCCAGCAGACCCGACATCGCCAACTACGAGCAGTACTTC. Amino acid sequence: CASRPDIANYEQYF.

This rearrangement joins TRBV4-1 to TRBJ2-3, with 7 bases identical to TRBD2. Per the germline V gene, CDR1 is MGHRA and CDR2 is YSYEKL. The CDR3 length is 15 residues. J lost 2 bases, V lost 5 bases, and 7 bases had no gene match. CDR3 coding DNA: TGCGCCAGCAGCTCGTTGGGACTATCCACAGATACGCAGTATTTT. Its protein product is CASSSLGLSTDTQYF.

The gene calls are TRBV7-6 and TRBJ1-1; 10 bases map to TRBD1. Germline CDR1 reads SGHVS; CDR2 reads FNYEAQ. V lost 5 bases to trimming and J lost 2 bases; unmatched junction nucleotides: 8. CDR3 length equals 16 residues. CDR3 sequence: CASSPGDRGLNTEAFF. CDR3 DNA sequence: TGTGCCAGCAGCCCAGGGGACAGGGGACTAAACACTGAAGCTTTCTTT.

V usage is TRBV27 and J usage is TRBJ1-5, with 7 bases matching TRBD1. V lost 3 bases to trimming and J lost 2 bases; unmatched junction nucleotides: 1. The CDR3 covers 14 residues. The germline CDR1 and CDR2 sequences are MNHEY and SMNVEV (reference sequence). The CDR3 DNA reads TGTGCCAGCAGTTTTACAGGGGGCAATCAGCCCCAGCATTTT. Translation: CASSFTGGNQPQHF.

This chain links TRBV3-1 (or the pseudogene TRBV3-2) with TRBJ2-7; D possibly corresponds to TRBD2 (7 bases). V shed 4 bases and J shed 5 bases, with 18 bases lying between them. The germline gives CDR1 LGHDT, CDR2 YNNKEL (reference sequence). This CDR3 contains 15 residues. The DNA for the CDR3 is TGTGCCAGCAGCCGACCCGGGGGCGGGAGCGACGAGCAGTACTTC. It specifies CASSRPGGGSDEQYF.

The rearrangement links TRBV19 to TRBJ2-4, with 8 nucleotides matching TRBD1. Germline V gene sequence: CDR1 LNHDA, CDR2 SQIVND (reference sequence). V lost 2 bases, J lost 4 bases, and 7 bases stayed unmatched. The CDR3 has 16 amino acids. The CDR3 nucleotides read TGTGCCAGTAGTATAACCTCCCGGGACAGGAAAAACATTCAGTACTTC. This gives the protein CASSITSRDRKNIQYF.

The chain has TRBV5-8 and TRBJ1-2; 7 bases fit TRBD1. The germline V gene encodes CDR1 SGHTS and CDR2 YDEGEE. Trimming at V came to 0 bases and at J to 8 bases, leaving 10 bases not matched to a gene. The length of the CDR3 is 15 residues. The CDR3: CASSLEGQDIQGYTF. The CDR3 DNA reads as TGTGCCAGCAGCTTGGAAGGACAGGATATTCAAGGCTACACCTTC.

This clone appeared a few times. The chain employs TRBV2 and TRBJ2-1; TRBD2 matches 7 bases. The junction had 7 bases not matched to a gene; V was cut back by 5 bases and J by 3 bases. Germline-derived CDR1 and CDR2 are SNHLY and FYNNEI. The CDR3 totals 15 residues. CDR3 in amino acids: CASSSLGGSYNEQFF. The CDR3 region has the DNA TGTGCCAGCAGTTCCTTGGGAGGGAGCTACAATGAGCAGTTCTTC.